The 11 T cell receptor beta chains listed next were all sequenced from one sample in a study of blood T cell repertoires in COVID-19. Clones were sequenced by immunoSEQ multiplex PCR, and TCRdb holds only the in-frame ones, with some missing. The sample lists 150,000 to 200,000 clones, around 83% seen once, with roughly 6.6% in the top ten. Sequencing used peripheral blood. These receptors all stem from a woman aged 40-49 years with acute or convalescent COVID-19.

CDR3 sequence (DNA): TGTGCCAGCACCGATGGGGGGGGCCCCGGGGAGCTGTTTTTT. It yields the protein CASTDGGGPGELFF. The rearrangement uses TRBV3-1 (or the pseudogene TRBV3-2) and TRBJ2-2; tentatively, D is TRBD2 (7 bases). This CDR3 spans 14 amino acids. V lost 7 bases, J lost 6 bases, and 15 bases lay in between. CDR1 and CDR2 from the germline V gene are LGHDT and YNNKEL (reference sequence).

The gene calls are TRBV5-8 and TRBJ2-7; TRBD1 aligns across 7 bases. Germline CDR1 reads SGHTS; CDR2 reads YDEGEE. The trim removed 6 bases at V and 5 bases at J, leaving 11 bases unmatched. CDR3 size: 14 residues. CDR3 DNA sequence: TGTGCCAGCACCTTAGACAGGGTGGGTGACGAGCAGTACTTC. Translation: CASTLDRVGDEQYF.

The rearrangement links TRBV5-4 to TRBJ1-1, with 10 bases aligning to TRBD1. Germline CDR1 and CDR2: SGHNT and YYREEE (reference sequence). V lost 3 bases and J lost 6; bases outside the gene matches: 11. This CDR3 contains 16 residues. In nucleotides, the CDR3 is TGTGCCAGCAGCTCCCCGGGACAGGGGCACTTCGCTGAAGCTTTCTTT. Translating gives CASSSPGQGHFAEAFF.

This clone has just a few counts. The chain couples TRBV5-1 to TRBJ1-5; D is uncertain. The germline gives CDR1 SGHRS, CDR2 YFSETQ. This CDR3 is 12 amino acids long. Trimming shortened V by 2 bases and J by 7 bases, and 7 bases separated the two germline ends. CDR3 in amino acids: CASSFEGQPQHF. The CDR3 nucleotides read TGCGCCAGCAGCTTCGAGGGCCAGCCCCAGCATTTT.

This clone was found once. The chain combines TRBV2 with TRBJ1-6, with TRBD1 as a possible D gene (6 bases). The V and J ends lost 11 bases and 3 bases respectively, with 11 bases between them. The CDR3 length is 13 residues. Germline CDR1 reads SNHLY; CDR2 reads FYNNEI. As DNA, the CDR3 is TGTGCCGGGAGACAGGACTATAATTCACCCCTCCACTTT. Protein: CAGRQDYNSPLHF. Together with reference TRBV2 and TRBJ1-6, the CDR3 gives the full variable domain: EPEVTQTPSHQVTQMGQEVILRCVPISNHLYFYWYRQILGQKVEFLVSFYNNEISEKSEIFDDQFSVERPDGSNFTLKIRSTKLEDSAMYFCAGRQDYNSPLHFGNGTRLTVT.

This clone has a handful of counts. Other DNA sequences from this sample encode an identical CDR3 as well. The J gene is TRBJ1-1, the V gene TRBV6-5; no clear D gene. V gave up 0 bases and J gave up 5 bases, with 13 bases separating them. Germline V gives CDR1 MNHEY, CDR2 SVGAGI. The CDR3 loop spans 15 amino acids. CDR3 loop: CASSYSIGVGTEAFF. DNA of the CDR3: TGTGCCAGCAGTTACTCGATCGGGGTAGGGACTGAAGCTTTCTTT.

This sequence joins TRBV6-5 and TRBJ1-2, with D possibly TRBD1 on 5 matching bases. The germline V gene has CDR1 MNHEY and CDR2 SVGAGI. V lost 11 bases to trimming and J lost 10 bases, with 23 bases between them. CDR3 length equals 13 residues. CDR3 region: CAHGGENGLDYTF. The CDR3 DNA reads TGTGCCCACGGGGGGGAGAACGGACTGGACTACACCTTC.

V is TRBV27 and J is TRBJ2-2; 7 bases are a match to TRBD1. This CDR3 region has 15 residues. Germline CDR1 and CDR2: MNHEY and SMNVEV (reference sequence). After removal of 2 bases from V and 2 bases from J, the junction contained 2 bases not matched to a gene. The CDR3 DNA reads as TGTGCCAGCAGTTTACGACAGGGCAACACCGGGGAGCTGTTTTTT. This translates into CASSLRQGNTGELFF.

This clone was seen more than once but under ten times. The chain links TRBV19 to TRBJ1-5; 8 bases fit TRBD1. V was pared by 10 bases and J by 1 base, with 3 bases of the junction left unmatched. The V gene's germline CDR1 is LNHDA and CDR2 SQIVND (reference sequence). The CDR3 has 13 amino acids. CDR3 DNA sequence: TGTGCCACCGGGGACAGGAGCAATCAGCCCCAGCATTTT. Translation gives CATGDRSNQPQHF.

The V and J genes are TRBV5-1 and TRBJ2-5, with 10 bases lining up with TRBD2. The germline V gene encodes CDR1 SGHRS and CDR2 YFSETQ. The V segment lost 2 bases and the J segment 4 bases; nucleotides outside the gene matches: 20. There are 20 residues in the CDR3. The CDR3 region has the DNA TGCGCCAGCAGCTTACCCGACTCTCTAGCGGGGGAAGTTTCAAGAGAGACCCAGTACTTC. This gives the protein CASSLPDSLAGEVSRETQYF. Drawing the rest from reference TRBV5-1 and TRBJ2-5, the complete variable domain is KAGVTQTPRYLIKTRGQQVTLSCSPISGHRSVSWYQQTPGQGLQFLFEYFSETQRNKGNFPGRFSGRQFSNSRSEMNVSTLELGDSALYLCASSLPDSLAGEVSRETQYFGPGTRLLVL.

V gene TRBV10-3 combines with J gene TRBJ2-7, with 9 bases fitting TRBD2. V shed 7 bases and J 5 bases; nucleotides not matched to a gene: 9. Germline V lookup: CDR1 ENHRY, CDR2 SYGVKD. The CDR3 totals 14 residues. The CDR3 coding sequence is TGTGCCATCAATTCGGGACTAGCAGGTGACGAGCAGTACTTC. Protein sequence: CAINSGLAGDEQYF.